The TCR beta chain described here comes from a study of T cells in Graves' hyperthyroidism and ophthalmopathy. Study-wide points: The model anticipated ophthalmopathy a median about 7 months pre-onset.

Stable disease denoted Graves' hyperthyroidism without ophthalmopathy progression within 18 months. The V gene's germline CDR1 is LGHDT and CDR2 YNNKEL (reference sequence). V was cut by 3 bases and J by 1 base, with 19 bases left in between. The CDR3 length is 17 residues. Points on this clonotype: No antigen is known for it.

Amplification yielded TCR beta CDR3 regions, with RNA transcripts as the source. A first-round RT-PCR of the TCR CDR3 used the HTBI primer set. TCRdb recomputed calls from the multiplex PCR reads with MiXCR, one row per CDR3 protein. The repertoire consists of roughly 300,000 distinct CDR3 sequences, with roughly 18% occurring once and the leading ten covering approximately 54%. The sequenced sample consisted of blood. The rearrangement joins TRBV3-1 to TRBJ2-7, with D perhaps matching TRBD2 (6 bases). The receptor comes from a woman between 50 and 59 years old with Graves' hyperthyroidism. The DNA for the CDR3 is TGTGCCAGCAGCCAGAGGATAACGGGAGACGCTTCCTACGAGCAGTACTTC. Protein product: CASSQRITGDASYEQYF.